These T cell receptor beta chains were read from a single sample in a study of Ad26.COV2.S vaccination and SARS-CoV-2 variants. Sequenced by immunoSEQ multiplex PCR; TCRdb stores in-frame clones only, minus some. The repertoire has some 480,000 clones, roughly 85% of them found once; the top ten carry around 13%. The sequencing used peripheral blood, collected in a trial of Ad26.COV2.S vaccine versus placebo. These receptors were obtained from a person between 18 and 59 years old who received the Ad26.COV2.S COVID-19 vaccine or a placebo. Each CDR3 is given with its conserved first and last residue. D genes are given only for firm matches. Size tells how often a clone was seen (once, few, many) or the class of an expanded clone, and some rows leave it out.

d_gene: .
abundance: .
j_gene: TRBJ2-6
v_gene: TRBV5-1
CDR3aa: CASSLVDRAGANVLTF
CDR3nt: TGCGCCAGCAGCTTGGTGGACAGAGCTGGGGCCAACGTCCTGACTTTC

d_gene: .
abundance: .
j_gene: TRBJ1-1
v_gene: TRBV9
CDR3aa: CASSVTSSRGTEAFF
CDR3nt: TGTGCCAGCAGCGTAACATCCTCAAGAGGGACTGAAGCTTTCTTT

d_gene: .
abundance: .
j_gene: TRBJ2-2
v_gene: TRBV5-1
CDR3aa: CASSLGHAGVGELFF
CDR3nt: TGCGCCAGCAGCTTGGGGCACGCGGGTGTCGGGGAGCTGTTTTTT

d_gene: TRBD2
abundance: .
j_gene: TRBJ2-3
v_gene: TRBV19
CDR3aa: CASTPSGTLTDTQYF
CDR3nt: TGTGCCAGTACTCCCAGCGGGACCCTCACAGATACGCAGTATTTT

d_gene: .
abundance: .
j_gene: TRBJ1-2
v_gene: TRBV6-2/TRBV6-3
CDR3aa: CASSYSGTPNYGYTF
CDR3nt: TGTGCCAGCAGTTATTCCGGGACACCTAACTATGGCTACACCTTC

d_gene: .
abundance: .
j_gene: TRBJ2-1
v_gene: TRBV5-4
CDR3aa: CASSYGPHTLGNEQFF
CDR3nt: TGTGCCAGCAGCTACGGACCTCACACGCTGGGCAATGAGCAGTTCTTC

d_gene: .
abundance: .
j_gene: TRBJ2-1
v_gene: TRBV18
CDR3aa: CASSPRTHEQFF
CDR3nt: TGTGCCAGCTCACCACGAACCCATGAGCAGTTCTTC

d_gene: .
abundance: .
j_gene: TRBJ2-1
v_gene: TRBV6-5
CDR3aa: CASISRGGTYNEQFF
CDR3nt: TGTGCCAGCATCTCCAGGGGTGGAACCTACAATGAGCAGTTCTTC

d_gene: TRBD2
abundance: .
j_gene: TRBJ2-2
v_gene: TRBV7-6
CDR3aa: CASGGDAGELFF
CDR3nt: TGTGCCAGCGGGGGGGATGCCGGGGAGCTGTTTTTT

d_gene: .
abundance: .
j_gene: TRBJ2-7
v_gene: TRBV5-1
CDR3aa: CASSFDSPYEQYF
CDR3nt: TGCGCCAGCAGCTTCGACAGCCCCTACGAGCAGTACTTC

d_gene: .
abundance: few
j_gene: TRBJ2-7
v_gene: TRBV27
CDR3aa: CASSSGLRYYF
CDR3nt: TGTGCCAGCAGTTCCGGATTAAGGTACTACTTC

d_gene: .
abundance: .
j_gene: TRBJ2-7
v_gene: TRBV5-3
CDR3aa: CARSPLRLNYEQYF
CDR3nt: TGTGCCAGAAGCCCCCTTCGACTGAACTACGAGCAGTACTTC

d_gene: .
abundance: few
j_gene: TRBJ1-1
v_gene: TRBV2
CDR3aa: CASNARMNTEAFF
CDR3nt: TGTGCCAGCAACGCCAGAATGAACACTGAAGCTTTCTTT

d_gene: TRBD2
abundance: once
j_gene: TRBJ2-3
v_gene: TRBV5-1
CDR3aa: CASSWGLAGLGDTQYF
CDR3nt: TGCGCCAGCAGCTGGGGACTAGCGGGCCTTGGAGATACGCAGTATTTT

d_gene: TRBD2
abundance: .
j_gene: TRBJ2-1
v_gene: TRBV24-1
CDR3aa: CATSPGLGYNEQFF
CDR3nt: TGTGCCACCAGCCCGGGACTAGGGTACAATGAGCAGTTCTTC

d_gene: .
abundance: .
j_gene: TRBJ1-5
v_gene: TRBV29-1
CDR3aa: CSIGIQPQHF
CDR3nt: TGCAGCATAGGGATTCAGCCCCAGCATTTT

d_gene: TRBD1
abundance: .
j_gene: TRBJ2-7
v_gene: TRBV7-9
CDR3aa: CASSSIDRGMGHYEQYF
CDR3nt: TGTGCCAGCAGCTCGATCGACAGGGGAATGGGACATTACGAGCAGTACTTC

d_gene: .
abundance: .
j_gene: TRBJ2-7
v_gene: TRBV9
CDR3aa: CASSVAPGASAHEQYF
CDR3nt: TGTGCCAGCAGCGTAGCTCCAGGGGCGAGCGCCCACGAGCAGTACTTC

d_gene: TRBD1
abundance: .
j_gene: TRBJ1-2
v_gene: TRBV3-1/TRBV3-2
CDR3aa: CASRRTGEGYTF
CDR3nt: TGTGCCAGCAGGAGAACAGGGGAAGGCTACACCTTC

d_gene: .
abundance: .
j_gene: TRBJ2-6
v_gene: TRBV28
CDR3aa: CASSLQTQGGANVLTF
CDR3nt: TGTGCCAGCAGTTTGCAGACCCAGGGTGGGGCCAACGTCCTGACTTTC

d_gene: TRBD2
abundance: .
j_gene: TRBJ2-7
v_gene: TRBV10-3
CDR3aa: CAIKPIAGGGEQYF
CDR3nt: TGTGCCATCAAACCCATAGCGGGAGGGGGCGAGCAGTACTTC

d_gene: .
abundance: .
j_gene: TRBJ2-7
v_gene: TRBV30
CDR3aa: CAWSRDNEQYF
CDR3nt: TGTGCCTGGAGTCGGGATAACGAGCAGTACTTC

d_gene: .
abundance: .
j_gene: TRBJ1-1
v_gene: TRBV7-9
CDR3aa: CASSLNEGLRVFF
CDR3nt: TGTGCCAGCAGCTTAAATGAGGGACTAAGGGTTTTCTTT

d_gene: .
abundance: .
j_gene: TRBJ2-7
v_gene: TRBV5-8
CDR3aa: CASSSRGQGSYEQYF
CDR3nt: TGTGCCAGCAGCTCTCGTGGGCAGGGGTCCTACGAGCAGTACTTC

d_gene: TRBD2
abundance: .
j_gene: TRBJ2-1
v_gene: TRBV11-3
CDR3aa: CASSRGSGRESNEQFF
CDR3nt: TGTGCCAGCAGCCGCGGAAGCGGGAGGGAGTCGAATGAGCAGTTCTTC

d_gene: TRBD2
abundance: .
j_gene: TRBJ2-7
v_gene: TRBV6-2/TRBV6-3
CDR3aa: CASSFSGSTYEQYF
CDR3nt: TGTGCCAGCAGTTTTAGCGGGAGCACGTACGAGCAGTACTTC

d_gene: .
abundance: few
j_gene: TRBJ1-5
v_gene: TRBV7-8
CDR3aa: CASSINQGPQHF
CDR3nt: TGTGCCAGCAGCATAAACCAGGGGCCCCAGCATTTT

d_gene: TRBD1
abundance: few
j_gene: TRBJ1-3
v_gene: TRBV30
CDR3aa: CAWQGGHRGSGNTIYF
CDR3nt: TGTGCCTGGCAAGGGGGTCACAGGGGGTCTGGAAACACCATATATTTT

d_gene: TRBD2
abundance: .
j_gene: TRBJ2-3
v_gene: TRBV18
CDR3aa: CASSPPRGTGGPAKSTDTQYF
CDR3nt: TGTGCCAGCTCACCCCCGCGGGGAACGGGAGGGCCGGCGAAGAGCACAGATACGCAGTATTTT

d_gene: TRBD2
abundance: .
j_gene: TRBJ2-1
v_gene: TRBV10-3
CDR3aa: CAISATSGREQFF
CDR3nt: TGTGCCATCAGCGCGACTAGCGGGAGGGAGCAGTTCTTC

d_gene: TRBD2
abundance: once
j_gene: TRBJ2-1
v_gene: TRBV5-4
CDR3aa: CASSAGLADYNEQFF
CDR3nt: TGTGCCAGCAGCGCCGGTCTAGCGGATTACAATGAGCAGTTCTTC

d_gene: .
abundance: once
j_gene: TRBJ2-7
v_gene: TRBV21-1
CDR3aa: CASSTRLAGPKKYYEQYF
CDR3nt: TGTGCCAGCAGCACCAGACTAGCGGGGCCAAAAAAATACTACGAGCAGTACTTC

d_gene: .
abundance: .
j_gene: TRBJ1-2
v_gene: TRBV7-2
CDR3aa: CASSLSGQSGSYGYTF
CDR3nt: TGTGCCAGCAGCTTATCGGGGCAGTCCGGCAGCTATGGCTACACCTTC

d_gene: .
abundance: .
j_gene: TRBJ1-1
v_gene: TRBV15
CDR3aa: CATLDGGLNTEAFF
CDR3nt: TGTGCCACCCTGGACGGGGGACTGAACACTGAAGCTTTCTTT

d_gene: TRBD1
abundance: .
j_gene: TRBJ1-6
v_gene: TRBV29-1
CDR3aa: CSVRDRNSPLHF
CDR3nt: TGCAGCGTGAGGGACAGGAATTCACCCCTCCACTTT

d_gene: .
abundance: .
j_gene: TRBJ2-7
v_gene: TRBV27
CDR3aa: CASSPSAGPYEQYF
CDR3nt: TGTGCCAGCAGCCCTTCAGCGGGCCCGTACGAGCAGTACTTC

d_gene: .
abundance: .
j_gene: TRBJ1-1
v_gene: TRBV6-2/TRBV6-3
CDR3aa: CASSANTEAFF
CDR3nt: TGTGCCAGCAGTGCCAACACTGAAGCTTTCTTT

d_gene: .
abundance: .
j_gene: TRBJ1-5
v_gene: TRBV27
CDR3aa: CASRVAGSNQPQHF
CDR3nt: TGTGCCAGCAGAGTAGCAGGGAGCAATCAGCCCCAGCATTTT

d_gene: .
abundance: once
j_gene: TRBJ1-5
v_gene: TRBV5-5
CDR3aa: CASSSQGWGQPQHF
CDR3nt: TGTGCCAGCAGCTCTCAGGGTTGGGGTCAGCCCCAGCATTTT

d_gene: .
abundance: .
j_gene: TRBJ2-7
v_gene: TRBV18
CDR3aa: CASSRTGTGYFYEQYF
CDR3nt: TGTGCCAGCTCGCGAACCGGGACGGGTTACTTTTACGAGCAGTACTTC

d_gene: .
abundance: .
j_gene: TRBJ1-1
v_gene: TRBV7-2
CDR3aa: CASRGGAEAFF
CDR3nt: TGTGCCAGCAGGGGCGGAGCTGAAGCTTTCTTT

d_gene: TRBD1
abundance: .
j_gene: TRBJ1-2
v_gene: TRBV7-2
CDR3aa: CASSLADRERGYTF
CDR3nt: TGTGCCAGCAGCTTAGCGGACAGGGAGCGGGGCTACACCTTC

d_gene: TRBD2
abundance: .
j_gene: TRBJ2-7
v_gene: TRBV5-4
CDR3aa: CASSSAGGQYEQYF
CDR3nt: TGTGCCAGCAGCTCAGCGGGAGGGCAGTACGAGCAGTACTTC

d_gene: .
abundance: .
j_gene: TRBJ2-2
v_gene: TRBV25-1
CDR3aa: CASSDFYGELFF
CDR3nt: TGTGCCAGCAGTGATTTTTACGGGGAGCTGTTTTTT

d_gene: .
abundance: .
j_gene: TRBJ2-7
v_gene: TRBV19
CDR3aa: CASKPGLSSYEQYF
CDR3nt: TGTGCCAGTAAGCCAGGCCTCAGCTCCTACGAGCAGTACTTC